Shown below are 21 T cell receptor beta chains from a single sample sequenced in a study of chemoradiotherapy in HPV16-positive cancers. Here immunoSEQ multiplex PCR was the method, and the copy in TCRdb shows in-frame clones only, minus some. The sample carries 25,000 to 30,000 clones, around 94% recorded once. The material was blood, obtained from a patient who underwent chemoradiotherapy. These TCRs come from a human donor with HPV-associated anogenital cancer.

V and J are TRBV5-6 and TRBJ2-3, with 10 nucleotides matching TRBD1. Germline V gene sequence: CDR1 SGHDT, CDR2 YYEEEE. There are 16 residues in the CDR3. After removal of 1 base from V and 4 bases from J, the junction contained 6 bases not matched to a gene. CDR3 region: CASSLRVGQGADTQYF. CDR3 sequence (DNA): TGTGCCAGCAGCTTGAGGGTCGGACAGGGGGCAGATACGCAGTATTTT.

CDR3: CASSRVLAETQYF. DNA of the CDR3: TGTGCCAGCAGCCGGGTGTTGGCAGAGACCCAGTACTTC. The chain has TRBV7-8 and TRBJ2-5; no clear D gene. From germline, CDR1 is SGHVS and CDR2 FQNEAQ. There are 13 residues in the CDR3. Trimming shortened V by 5 bases and J by 4 bases, and 11 bases separated the two germline ends.

The chain couples TRBV9 to TRBJ2-6, with D unresolved. The germline CDR1 and CDR2 sequences are SGDLS and YYNGEE. V shed 10 bases and J shed 0 bases, with 17 bases lying between them. This CDR3 spans 16 amino acids. The CDR3 coding sequence is TGTGCCTCCAGTGAACATTACTACTCTGGGGCCAACGTCCTGACTTTC. Translating it yields CASSEHYYSGANVLTF.

The chain uses TRBV7-8 and TRBJ2-6, with D perhaps TRBD1 or TRBD2 (5 bases each). This CDR3 has 17 residues. CDR1 is SGHVS, CDR2 FQNEAQ, per germline. With 2 bases removed from V and 1 base from J, the gap between germline ends came to 12 bases. The DNA of the CDR3 is TGTGCCAGCAGCTTATTCTCCGGGGCATCTGGGGCCAACGTCCTGACTTTC. Protein product: CASSLFSGASGANVLTF.

The chain uses TRBV5-1 and TRBJ2-3; 13 positions match TRBD2. The CDR3 totals 16 residues. Trimming at V came to 2 bases and at J to 4 bases, leaving 4 bases not matched to a gene. Germline V gene sequence: CDR1 SGHRS, CDR2 YFSETQ. CDR3 DNA: TGCGCCAGCAGCTTTACTAGCGGGGGGGCAGCAGATACGCAGTATTTT. Translating gives CASSFTSGGAADTQYF.

This chain connects TRBV14 to TRBJ2-7; no firm D call. Looked up from germline, CDR1 is SGHDN and CDR2 is FVKESK. The CDR3 sequence is 13 residues long. Trimming removed 1 base from V and 6 bases from J, with 10 bases in between. CDR3 residues: CASSQVRTVEQYF. CDR3 nucleotides: TGTGCCAGCAGCCAAGTACGAACAGTCGAGCAGTACTTC. Full variable domain (remainder filled in from reference TRBV14 and TRBJ2-7): EAGVTQFPSHSVIEKGQTVTLRCDPISGHDNLYWYRRVMGKEIKFLLHFVKESKQDESGMPNNRFLAERTGGTYSTLKVQPAELEDSGVYFCASSQVRTVEQYFGPGTRLTVT.

The V call is TRBV28, the J call TRBJ2-3, with D hard to call. The length of the CDR3 is 14 residues. CDR1 MDHEN and CDR2 SYDVKM come from the germline V gene. Deletions cut 2 bases from V and 0 bases from J, with 6 bases between. The CDR3 loop reads CASSLELSTDTQYF. CDR3 coding DNA: TGTGCCAGCAGTTTAGAGCTGAGCACAGATACGCAGTATTTT.

V is TRBV2 and J is TRBJ2-6, with D uncertain. This CDR3 spans 14 amino acids. The ends were cut back, 4 bases at V and 0 bases at J, with 4 bases in the middle. CDR1 SNHLY and CDR2 FYNNEI come from the germline V gene. The CDR3 loop reads CASSVRSGANVLTF. The CDR3 region has the DNA TGTGCCAGCAGTGTTCGCTCTGGGGCCAACGTCCTGACTTTC.

The genes are TRBV2 and TRBJ2-7; no clear D gene. The CDR3 runs 14 residues. V shed 0 bases and J shed 2 bases, with 8 bases lying between them. CDR1 and CDR2 (germline): SNHLY, FYNNEI. The CDR3 DNA reads TGTGCCAGCAGTGAAGCGTGGGCCACCTACGAGCAGTACTTC. Translating it yields CASSEAWATYEQYF.

The V gene is TRBV7-8, the J gene TRBJ1-1; D possibly corresponds to TRBD1 (5 bases). Germline V gene sequence: CDR1 SGHVS, CDR2 FQNEAQ. The V gene lost 5 bases and the J gene lost 2 bases, with 18 bases spanning the gap. The CDR3 is 16 residues long. DNA for the CDR3: TGTGCCAGCAGCCCACTCCCGGGACGGGGAAACACTGAAGCTTTCTTT. Amino acids: CASSPLPGRGNTEAFF.

The genes are TRBV10-2 and TRBJ2-1, with 14 bases matching TRBD2. In germline, CDR1 is WSHSY, CDR2 SAAADI. V dropped 6 bases and J dropped 2; count of bases not matched to a gene: 6. The CDR3 extends over 17 amino acids. Here the CDR3 DNA reads TGCGCCAGCAGGGAGACTAGCGGGGGGGGAACCTACAATGAGCAGTTCTTC. Translation: CASRETSGGGTYNEQFF.

The rearrangement links TRBV19 to TRBJ2-7; 11 bases are shared with TRBD2. The CDR3 extends over 19 amino acids. V dropped 4 bases and J dropped 1; count of bases not matched to a gene: 15. CDR1 LNHDA and CDR2 SQIVND come from the germline V gene (reference sequence). For the CDR3, the DNA is TGTGCCAGTAGTACACCGCGACGGGGACTAGCGGATCGGTCCTACGAGCAGTACTTC. Translation gives CASSTPRRGLADRSYEQYF.

The CDR3 DNA reads TGTGCCAGCAGTTACCGGCAGGGATCTAACTATGGCTACACCTTC. This encodes CASSYRQGSNYGYTF. This chain connects TRBV6-5 to TRBJ1-2, with TRBD1 as a possible D gene (5 bases). The CDR3 spans 15 residues. Germline V gene data show CDR1 as MNHEY and CDR2 as SVGAGI. V shed 2 bases and J shed 0 bases, with 10 bases lying between them.

This chain links TRBV4-1 with TRBJ2-1; no reliable D call. CDR3 length: 15 amino acids. Per the germline V gene, CDR1 is MGHRA and CDR2 is YSYEKL. V lost 4 bases to trimming and J lost 6 bases, with 16 bases between them. The CDR3 DNA reads as TGCGCCAGCAGCCCCGTCAGACCGGGCGGCAATGAGCAGTTCTTC. This codes for CASSPVRPGGNEQFF.

The CDR3 nucleotides read TGTGCCACCGGTGATGGGTATGAGCAGTTCTTC. Its protein product is CATGDGYEQFF. The chain employs TRBV15 and TRBJ2-1, with D hard to call. There are 11 residues in the CDR3. The germline V and J ends were trimmed by 8 bases and 8 bases, with 10 bases remaining between them. Germline CDR1 LNHNV, CDR2 YYDKDF (reference sequence).

The chain uses TRBV7-6 and TRBJ2-7; 8 bases are a match to TRBD2. Germline CDR1 and CDR2: SGHVS and FNYEAQ. This CDR3 spans 15 amino acids. The trim removed 4 bases at V and 6 bases at J, leaving 11 bases unmatched. Written as DNA, the CDR3 is TGTGCCAGCAGCTCCCTCCTCACGGGGGGGGGCGAGCAGTACTTC. It encodes CASSSLLTGGGEQYF.

Only a few counts were recorded for this clone. The CDR3 nucleotides are TGTGCCAGCAGTGTGGACAGGACCCCCTACAATGAGCAGTTCTTC. This encodes CASSVDRTPYNEQFF. This chain joins TRBV6-1 and TRBJ2-1, with 7 nucleotides matching TRBD1. Germline V lookup: CDR1 MNHNS, CDR2 SASEGT. The V and J ends lost 4 bases and 2 bases, in that order; junction bases with no gene match: 5. This CDR3 is built from 15 residues.

J is TRBJ2-1 and V is TRBV4-1; D tentatively fits TRBD1 or TRBD2 (5 bases each). V lost 6 bases and J 6 bases, leaving 9 bases between the germline ends. This CDR3 has 12 residues. CDR1 and CDR2 from the germline V gene are MGHRA and YSYEKL. CDR3 nucleotides: TGCGCCAGCAGGACGAGGGGCAATGAGCAGTTCTTC. Translation: CASRTRGNEQFF.

V is TRBV29-1 and J is TRBJ2-5, with D possibly being TRBD1 (5 bases). V lost 6 bases and J lost 4, with 15 bases in between. From germline, CDR1 is SQVTM and CDR2 ANQGSEA. The CDR3 is 13 residues long. The CDR3 sequence is CSVARVQGETQYF. The CDR3 bases are TGCAGCGTAGCTAGGGTCCAGGGAGAGACCCAGTACTTC.

The rearrangement uses TRBV4-1 and TRBJ2-1; a weak D match, TRBD1 (5 bases). V was trimmed by 1 base and J by 8 bases, leaving 18 bases between them. Per the germline V gene, CDR1 is MGHRA and CDR2 is YSYEKL. This CDR3 is built from 16 residues. CDR3 protein: CASSQGQGPGGDEQFF. CDR3 nucleotides: TGCGCCAGCAGCCAAGGGCAGGGCCCTGGCGGCGATGAGCAGTTCTTC.

For the CDR3, the DNA is TGTGCCAGCAGTGAAGGGGCGAACACCGGGGAGCTGTTTTTT. Its translation is CASSEGANTGELFF. The J gene is TRBJ2-2, the V gene TRBV6-1; D is uncertain. V was clipped by 1 base and J by 0 bases, with 3 bases between them. CDR3 length: 14 residues. The V gene's germline CDR1 is MNHNS and CDR2 SASEGT.